The 6 T cell receptor beta chains listed next were all sequenced from one sample in a study of somatic mutations in T cells in chronic GVHD. Assay: immunoSEQ multiplex PCR; the TCRdb copy retains only in-frame clones and omits some. The data show 1,500 to 2,000 clones, with about three fifths seen just once and approximately 59% held by the top ten. Sample: CD8+ T cells from blood. These receptors were collected from a male patient between 45 and 60 years old with chronic graft-versus-host disease. Some of the T cells may derive from the graft donor.

The chain couples TRBV9 to TRBJ2-7, with D possibly matching TRBD2 (6 bases). The CDR3 has 14 amino acids. From germline, CDR1 is SGDLS and CDR2 YYNGEE. With 2 bases removed from V and 6 bases from J, the gap between germline ends came to 15 bases. The CDR3 DNA reads TGTGCCAGCAGCGTTTCGGCCGGGAGCCCCGAGCAGTACTTC. Translated, it gives CASSVSAGSPEQYF.

The V call is TRBV7-9, the J call TRBJ2-4, with 8 bases fitting TRBD1. The J call is uncertain, as TRBJ2-7 better fits the DNA end. CDR1 is SEHNR and CDR2 is FQNEAQ in the germline V gene (reference sequence). The CDR3 contains 16 residues. The CDR3, as DNA: TGTGCCAGCAGCGGCCTGACAGGGGCAAGCTCCTACGAGCAGTACTTC. Amino acids: CASSGLTGASSYEQYF.

This chain joins TRBV11-2 and TRBJ2-1; tentatively, D is TRBD2 (5 bases). V lost 1 base to trimming and J lost 0 bases, with 7 bases between them. CDR1 is SGHAT and CDR2 is FQNNGV in the germline V gene. This CDR3 region has 15 residues. The CDR3 DNA follows: TGTGCCAGCAGCTTAGGAGGGAGCTCCTACAATGAGCAGTTCTTC. It encodes CASSLGGSSYNEQFF.

The rearrangement joins TRBV10-3 to TRBJ2-2, with TRBD2 matching 8 bases. The CDR3 runs 18 residues. V shed 10 bases and J 3 bases; nucleotides not matched to a gene: 19. Looked up from germline, CDR1 is ENHRY and CDR2 is SYGVKD. The CDR3 loop is CATTFGGGLLRYTGELFF. The CDR3 nucleotides read TGTGCCACCACTTTTGGCGGGGGGCTTCTCCGATACACCGGGGAGCTGTTTTTT.

This chain uses TRBV2 with TRBJ2-7; D not certain. The CDR3 length is 15 residues. CDR1 is SNHLY, CDR2 FYNNEI, per germline. V was pared by 3 bases and J by 0 bases, with 12 bases between. In DNA form, the CDR3 reads TGTGCCAGCAGTGAGCTGACACCCTACTCCTACGAGCAGTACTTC. The encoded protein is CASSELTPYSYEQYF.

This sequence joins TRBV5-6 and TRBJ2-7; 7 nucleotides match TRBD1. Germline-derived CDR1 and CDR2 are SGHDT and YYEEEE. V was clipped by 0 bases and J by 0 bases; unmatched bases: 6. The CDR3 runs to 16 residues. The CDR3 protein is CASSLALGQSSYEQYF. CDR3 bases: TGTGCCAGCAGCTTGGCCTTGGGACAGAGCTCCTACGAGCAGTACTTC.